Below are 18 T cell receptor beta chains sequenced from a single sample in a study of vaccination and CD4 T cells after COVID-19. Sequencing of the DNA from cultured CD4+ T cells was carried out with the Oncomine TCR Beta short-read assay. TCRdb re-called the PCR reads through MiXCR, storing one row per CDR3 protein. Of about 20,000 distinct CDR3 sequences in the sample, around two fifths were seen once. As for treatment: 10-day PBMC culture with coronavirus spike peptide pools or control peptides (ViraFEST assay). For these TCRs, the target antigens are not known. Source: CD4+ T cells from blood, cultured in vitro, taken after SARS-CoV-2 vaccination. The receptors were sampled from a human donor who had recovered from COVID-19.

CDR3 in DNA: TGTGCCAGCAGCTTGGCCCTGCGGGTTAACTATGGCTACACCTTC. Protein product: CASSLALRVNYGYTF. The rearrangement links TRBV7-2 to TRBJ1-2; D not resolved. Looked up from germline, CDR1 is SGHTA and CDR2 is FQGNSA. This CDR3 has 15 residues. V was cut by 3 bases and J by 1 base, with 12 bases left in between.

The V and J genes are TRBV12-3 or TRBV12-4 and TRBJ2-3, with no clear D. The V gene lost 6 bases and the J gene lost 2 bases, with 6 bases spanning the gap. The CDR3 is 12 amino acids. CDR3 sequence (DNA): TGTGCCAGCAGGTGGATCACAGATACGCAGTATTTT. It is translated as CASRWITDTQYF.

There are a few counts of this clonotype. The chain uses TRBV7-6 and TRBJ2-5; 7 bases are a match to TRBD2. The CDR3 runs to 17 residues. The germline V gene encodes CDR1 SGHVS and CDR2 FNYEAQ. The trim removed 2 bases at V and 0 bases at J, leaving 9 bases unmatched. The CDR3: CASSLRSRDYNQETQYF. The CDR3 nucleotides read TGTGCCAGCAGCTTAAGATCCCGGGACTACAACCAAGAGACCCAGTACTTC. Variable domain in full (rest from reference TRBV7-6 and TRBJ2-5): GAGVSQSPRYKVTKRGQDVALRCDPISGHVSLYWYRQALGQGPEFLTYFNYEAQQDKSGLPNDRFSAERPEGSISTLTIQRTEQRDSAMYRCASSLRSRDYNQETQYFGPGTRLLVL.

This chain connects TRBV19 to TRBJ1-1, with no clear D. Germline assignment: CDR1 LNHDA and CDR2 SQIVND (reference sequence). The CDR3 is 12 residues long. Trimming took off 7 bases at V and 5 bases at J, with 11 bases between the two ends. CDR3 loop: CASTLRGTEAFF. The CDR3 DNA reads as TGTGCCAGTACCCTTCGAGGTACTGAAGCTTTCTTT.

This chain joins TRBV28 and TRBJ2-7; TRBD1 matches 9 bases. The CDR3 extends over 17 amino acids. Trimming removed 1 base from V and 2 bases from J; junction bases left unmatched: 9. Germline loops: CDR1 MDHEN, CDR2 SYDVKM. The CDR3 bases are TGTGCCAGCAGTTTATTCCTCTGGACAGGGGCTACCTACGAGCAGTACTTC. This sequence encodes CASSLFLWTGATYEQYF.

This chain uses TRBV19 with TRBJ2-1, with 8 bases matching TRBD2. With 5 bases clipped from V and 3 bases from J, the junction kept 9 bases outside the gene matches. The germline gives CDR1 LNHDA, CDR2 SQIVND (reference sequence). This CDR3 spans 16 amino acids. CDR3 sequence reads: CASSPQSGRVYNEQFF. CDR3 sequence (DNA): TGTGCCAGTAGTCCCCAAAGCGGGAGAGTCTACAATGAGCAGTTCTTC.

The gene calls are TRBV10-3 and TRBJ2-5, with D possibly matching TRBD1 (6 bases). Looked up from germline, CDR1 is ENHRY and CDR2 is SYGVKD. The CDR3 runs to 15 residues. With 6 bases removed from V and 5 bases from J, the gap between germline ends came to 19 bases. The CDR3 here is CAIRRKRDNEETQYF. The DNA for the CDR3 is TGTGCCATCAGGAGGAAACGGGACAACGAGGAGACCCAGTACTTC.

Concerning this clonotype itself: One end of the junction varies from germline; a read error may be responsible. The chain employs TRBV6-1 and TRBJ1-1, with D tentatively TRBD1 (5 bases). CDR3 length equals 15 residues. CDR1 and CDR2 from the germline V gene are MNHNS and SASEGT. The CDR3 DNA reads as TGTGCCAGCAGCCCTGCCAGGGTATCGGGAACTGAAGCTCTCTTT. This codes for CASSPARVSGTEALF.

The chain combines TRBV6-5 with TRBJ2-7; no clear D gene. CDR3 length equals 14 residues. Trimming left V 0 bases short and J 3 bases short, with 9 bases between. CDR1 is MNHEY, CDR2 SVGAGI, per germline. CDR3: CASSYSAESYEQYF. The CDR3 nucleotides are TGTGCCAGCAGTTACTCAGCTGAAAGCTACGAGCAGTACTTC.

This clonotype was picked up one time. CDR3 coding DNA: TGTGCCAGCAGCTTATCTCTGCGGCAAGAAGCTTTCTTT. Protein product: CASSLSLRQEAFF. This chain uses TRBV7-9 with TRBJ1-1; D remains unclear. This CDR3 has 13 amino acids. Germline loops: CDR1 SEHNR, CDR2 FQNEAQ (reference sequence). Trimming removed 2 bases from V and 8 bases from J, with 12 bases in between.

The rearrangement uses TRBV10-3 and TRBJ2-1; no definite D call. Per the germline V gene, CDR1 is ENHRY and CDR2 is SYGVKD. This CDR3 comprises 13 residues. Trimming pared 9 bases from V and 5 bases from J, leaving 14 bases between. CDR3 amino acids: CAMGRSGDNEQFF. CDR3 bases: TGTGCCATGGGTAGGTCGGGTGACAATGAGCAGTTCTTC.

The chain has TRBV6-5 and TRBJ1-1; D may be TRBD1 (5 bases). V dropped 2 bases and J dropped 0 bases, with 13 bases sitting between them. CDR1 and CDR2 from the germline V gene are MNHEY and SVGAGI. The CDR3 is 16 amino acids. The CDR3 DNA sequence: TGTGCCAGCAGTTACAATGCGCAGGGACTGAACACTGAAGCTTTCTTT. Its translation: CASSYNAQGLNTEAFF.

CDR3 nucleotide sequence: TGTGCCAGCAGTCCCCTAAATGAAAAACTGTTTTTT. As protein: CASSPLNEKLFF. The chain links TRBV27 to TRBJ1-4; D is unresolved. Germline CDR1 MNHEY, CDR2 SMNVEV (reference sequence). CDR3 size: 12 residues. V was pared by 5 bases and J by 5 bases, with 6 bases between. Using reference TRBV27 and TRBJ1-4 for the parts outside the CDR3, the full variable domain is EAQVTQNPRYLITVTGKKLTVTCSQNMNHEYMSWYRQDPGLGLRQIYYSMNVEVTDKGDVPEGYKVSRKEKRNFPLILESPSPNQTSLYFCASSPLNEKLFFGSGTQLSVL.

The rearrangement uses TRBV4-1 and TRBJ2-5; D is perhaps TRBD1 or TRBD2 (5 bases each). The germline V and J ends were trimmed by 2 bases and 4 bases, with 11 bases remaining between them. Looked up from germline, CDR1 is MGHRA and CDR2 is YSYEKL. The CDR3 contains 14 residues. CDR3 nucleotides: TGCGCCAGCAGCCAACCAACTAGGGGAGAGACCCAGTACTTC. Protein product: CASSQPTRGETQYF.

V gene TRBV7-9 combines with J gene TRBJ2-3, with 10 bases identical to TRBD2. Trimming cost V 5 bases and J 2 bases; bases outside gene matches: 10. The CDR3 contains 17 residues. Germline CDR1 is SEHNR and CDR2 is FQNEAQ (reference sequence). As DNA, the CDR3 is TGTGCCAGCAGCGCCGTAAGTAGCGGGAGGTCCACAGATACGCAGTATTTT. This encodes CASSAVSSGRSTDTQYF.

The chain carries TRBV11-2 and TRBJ2-5; a weak D match, TRBD1 (5 bases). CDR3 length equals 13 residues. Germline CDR1 reads SGHAT; CDR2 reads FQNNGV. The ends were cut back, 2 bases at V and 10 bases at J, with 14 bases in the middle. The CDR3 reads CASSLRAGRDQYF. The CDR3 coding sequence is TGTGCCAGCAGCTTAAGGGCAGGGCGCGACCAGTACTTC.

This sequence joins TRBV30 and TRBJ1-5; 9 bases line up with TRBD1. The germline V gene encodes CDR1 GTSNPN and CDR2 SVGIG (reference sequence). The CDR3 contains 15 residues. Trimming took 3 bases from V and 6 from J; bases not matched to a gene: 9. CDR3 sequence reads: CAWSADRGGGQPQHF. The CDR3 region has the DNA TGTGCCTGGAGCGCCGACAGGGGGGGTGGTCAGCCCCAGCATTTT.

This chain connects TRBV5-1 to TRBJ2-3, with D maybe TRBD1 (6 bases). Deletions cut 4 bases from V and 0 bases from J, with 9 bases between. The V gene's germline CDR1 is SGHRS and CDR2 YFSETQ. The CDR3 totals 14 residues. CDR3 nucleotide sequence: TGCGCCAGCAGCCAGGGGATTAGCACAGATACGCAGTATTTT. This encodes CASSQGISTDTQYF.